The clone carrying this TCR beta chain came up a few times. CDR3 length: 14 residues. The germline CDR1 and CDR2 sequences are PRHDT and FYEKMQ (reference sequence). With V trimmed by 3 bases and J by 8 bases, 6 bases remained unmatched. The entry originates in a study of blood T cell repertoires in COVID-19. Across the whole study: Whether acute or convalescent, the COVID-19 samples came from the United States, Italy and Spain.

Repertoires were generated with immunoSEQ multiplex PCR, while TCRdb's copy carries only in-frame clones and drops some. The table lists roughly 300,000 clones, around 85% of them singletons. The sequenced material came from PBMCs or T cells enriched from blood (not recorded which). The sequence was obtained from a woman in her forties or fifties who had recovered from COVID-19. This chain connects TRBV13 to TRBJ1-4, with 7 nucleotides matching TRBD1. As DNA, the CDR3 is TGTGCCAGCAGCTTTGCAGGACAGGACGAAAAACTGTTTTTT. This sequence encodes CASSFAGQDEKLFF.